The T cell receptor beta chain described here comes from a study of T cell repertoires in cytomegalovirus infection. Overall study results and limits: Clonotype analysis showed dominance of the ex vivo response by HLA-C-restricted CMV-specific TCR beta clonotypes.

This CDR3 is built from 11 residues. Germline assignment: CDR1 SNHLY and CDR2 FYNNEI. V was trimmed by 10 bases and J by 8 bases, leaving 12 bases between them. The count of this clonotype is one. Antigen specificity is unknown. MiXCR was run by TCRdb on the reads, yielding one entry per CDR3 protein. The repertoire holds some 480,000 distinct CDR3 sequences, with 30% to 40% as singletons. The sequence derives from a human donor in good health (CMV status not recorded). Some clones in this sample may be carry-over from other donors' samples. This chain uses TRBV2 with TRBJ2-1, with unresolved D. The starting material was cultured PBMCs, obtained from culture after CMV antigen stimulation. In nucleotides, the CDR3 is TGTGCCACCGACCGGGCGGATGAGCAGTTCTTC. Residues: CATDRADEQFF. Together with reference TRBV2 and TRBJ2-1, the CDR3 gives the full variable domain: EPEVTQTPSHQVTQMGQEVILRCVPISNHLYFYWYRQILGQKVEFLVSFYNNEISEKSEIFDDQFSVERPDGSNFTLKIRSTKLEDSAMYFCATDRADEQFFGPGTRLTVL.